Reported below is one T cell receptor beta chain. Its specificity is unknown. This specimen belongs to a study of regulatory T cells. Regarding the study as a whole: Skewed V and J usage and few unique V-J pairs marked patient repertoires, most in Tregs. Hydrophobic residues at CDR3 positions 6 and 7 were enriched in conventional CD4+ T cells of CD3G-deficient patients.

All CD3G-deficient patients showed autoimmunity, more severe in two. At testing, patients were 2 to 39 years old, with reduced naive and increased memory T-cell proportions. CD4+ cells were sorted into CD25-high CD127-low regulatory cells and CD25-low CD127-high conventional cells. Looked up from germline, CDR1 is SGHTA and CDR2 is FQGNSA. V lost 6 bases, J lost 3 bases, and 9 bases stayed unmatched. The CDR3 runs 15 residues. Primers: 52 TRBV forward and 13 TRBJ reverse. Repertoires were generated with immunoSEQ multiplex PCR, while TCRdb's copy carries only in-frame clones and drops some. The sample lists over 35,000 clones, 75% to 90% occurring once.

The clonotype originates from a person under 35 with CD3G deficiency. Sequencing was performed on conventional CD4+ T cells sorted from blood. The gene calls are TRBV7-2 and TRBJ2-3; TRBD2 matches at 7 bases. CDR3 DNA: TGTGCCAGCAGTCCCCTGGGCGGGGGTACAGATACGCAGTATTTT. Residues: CASSPLGGGTDTQYF.